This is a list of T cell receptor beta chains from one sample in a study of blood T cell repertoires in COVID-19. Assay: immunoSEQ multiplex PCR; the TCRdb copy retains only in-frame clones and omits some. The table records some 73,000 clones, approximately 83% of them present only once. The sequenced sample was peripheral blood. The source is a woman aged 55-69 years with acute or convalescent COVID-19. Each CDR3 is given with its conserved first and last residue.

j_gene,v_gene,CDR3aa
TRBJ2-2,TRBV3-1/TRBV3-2,CASSQEKWRGNTGELFF
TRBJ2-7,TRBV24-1,CATSDSRQGIPYEQYF
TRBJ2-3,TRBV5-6,CASSLAGGRRADTQYF
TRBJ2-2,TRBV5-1,CASSFQQGRDTGELFF
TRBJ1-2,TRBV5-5,CASSLDRPSDYGYTF
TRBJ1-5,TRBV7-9,CASSLGGVRGNQPQHF
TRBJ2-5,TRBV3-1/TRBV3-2,CASSQGFSGGLSETQYF
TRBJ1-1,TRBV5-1,CASSLNPLTGATEAFF
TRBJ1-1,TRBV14,CTSTAGVKNTEAFF
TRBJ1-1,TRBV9,CASSVAAYTEAFF
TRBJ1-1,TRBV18,CASSPIPTGNTEAFF
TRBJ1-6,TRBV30,CAWSVTGISNSPLHF